This TCR beta chain was sequenced during a study of human T cells and chemical hapten exposure. Study observations and caveats: Expanded TCRs clustered into significantly more large CDR3 similarity groups than controls, the analysis revealed.

TCRdb fed the RACE reads into MiXCR, producing one record per CDR3 protein. The repertoire holds more than 80,000 distinct CDR3 sequences, with 10% to 14% as singletons. Time point meaning: patch test 3, about 24 weeks after DPC sensitization. Treatment indicated: therapeutic diphenylcyclopropenone sensitization with weekly scalp DPC. This clonotype showed up many times. Its target is unknown. Material: whole blood, obtained in connection with sensitization to the hapten diphenylcyclopropenone (DPC). This receptor was identified in a woman between 45 and 65 years old with alopecia areata. Some clones in this sample may be carry-over from other donors' samples.

This CDR3 reads CASSLLPGLAGGLLNNEQFF. The DNA of the CDR3 is TGCGCCAGCAGCTTGCTACCGGGACTAGCGGGAGGGCTCTTGAACAATGAGCAGTTCTTC. The chain carries TRBV5-1 and TRBJ2-1; 16 positions match TRBD2. CDR1 is SGHRS, CDR2 YFSETQ, per germline. The ends lost 1 base at V and 5 bases at J; junction bases unmatched: 12. This CDR3 region has 20 residues. The variable domain in full, with the rest retrieved from reference TRBV5-1 and TRBJ2-1, is KAGVTQTPRYLIKTRGQQVTLSCSPISGHRSVSWYQQTPGQGLQFLFEYFSETQRNKGNFPGRFSGRQFSNSRSEMNVSTLELGDSALYLCASSLLPGLAGGLLNNEQFFGPGTRLTVL.